One and the same sample provided the 5 T cell receptor beta chains below, sequenced in a study of shared clonotypes between healthy human individuals. CD45RO-negative, CCR7-selected cells formed the naive CD8 fraction, which excluded terminally differentiated effector memory CD45RA+ cells. The method was immunoSEQ multiplex PCR; TCRdb's version includes in-frame clones alone and lacks a portion of them. The table shows 800,000 or so clones, with 96% occurring only once. The sequencing sample was made of naive CD8+ T cells sorted from blood. The receptors shown here come from a man younger than 45 in good health.

CDR3 coding DNA: TGTGCCAGCAGCTTAGGGTCCAGGGGGGGTTCAGAGACCCAGTACTTC. Its protein is CASSLGSRGGSETQYF. This chain joins TRBV11-2 and TRBJ2-5; TRBD1 or TRBD2 may be the D gene (7 bases each). In germline, CDR1 is SGHAT, CDR2 FQNNGV. The length of the CDR3 is 16 residues. With 1 base removed from V and 4 bases from J, the gap between germline ends came to 16 bases. Full variable domain (rest looked up from reference TRBV11-2 and TRBJ2-5): EAGVAQSPRYKIIEKRQSVAFWCNPISGHATLYWYQQILGQGPKLLIQFQNNGVVDDSQLPKDRFSAERLKGVDSTLKIQPAKLEDSAVYLCASSLGSRGGSETQYFGPGTRLLVL.

The chain has TRBV9 and TRBJ2-1; no definite D call. Trimming took off 0 bases at V and 10 bases at J, with 14 bases between the two ends. Germline V gives CDR1 SGDLS, CDR2 YYNGEE. The CDR3 spans 14 residues. CDR3 nucleotide sequence: TGTGCCAGCAGCGTAGTAGAGGTGGCTGGAGAGCAGTTCTTC. Translation: CASSVVEVAGEQFF. The whole variable domain, filled in from reference TRBV9 and TRBJ2-1, reads DSGVTQTPKHLITATGQRVTLRCSPRSGDLSVYWYQQSLDQGLQFLIQYYNGEERAKGNILERFSAQQFPDLHSELNLSSLELGDSALYFCASSVVEVAGEQFFGPGTRLTVL.

As to this clone: The same CDR3 is also encoded by other DNA sequences in this sample. The chain joins TRBV9 to TRBJ1-5; D gene uncertain. Germline V gene sequence: CDR1 SGDLS, CDR2 YYNGEE. This CDR3 is built from 14 residues. V was clipped by 0 bases and J by 0 bases, with 4 bases between them. CDR3 sequence: CASSVGGSNQPQHF. CDR3 nucleotide sequence: TGTGCCAGCAGCGTAGGGGGTAGCAATCAGCCCCAGCATTTT.

V is TRBV6-5 and J is TRBJ2-1; 9 bases fit TRBD2. CDR3 length: 15 amino acids. Germline loops: CDR1 MNHEY, CDR2 SVGAGI. Trimming removed 5 bases from V and 4 bases from J; junction bases left unmatched: 6. The DNA for the CDR3 is TGTGCCAGCAGTCGCGAGACTAGCGGATACAATGAGCAGTTCTTC. Translating gives CASSRETSGYNEQFF.

V is TRBV29-1 and J is TRBJ2-3; the D gene is possibly TRBD2 (5 bases). In germline, CDR1 is SQVTM, CDR2 ANQGSEA. The length of the CDR3 is 15 residues. V was clipped by 7 bases and J by 0 bases, with 17 bases between them. The chain's CDR3 is CSGTLVSTSTDTQYF. The CDR3 DNA is TGCAGCGGTACACTAGTCAGTACTAGCACAGATACGCAGTATTTT.